These 16 T cell receptor beta chains came from one sample sequenced in a study of T cell repertoires in cytomegalovirus infection. The antigens of these receptors remain unknown. MiXCR was run by TCRdb on the reads, yielding one entry per CDR3 protein. The repertoire holds about 830,000 distinct CDR3 sequences, with approximately 29% as singletons. The sample here was cultured CD8+ T cells from PBMCs, taken from culture after CMV antigen stimulation. The receptors shown here come from a human donor in good health (CMV status not recorded). Some clones in this sample may be carry-over from other donors' samples.

This clonotype was found many times. V and J are TRBV7-2 and TRBJ2-5, with TRBD2 matching over 14 bases. CDR3 length equals 17 residues. Trimming at V came to 5 bases and at J to 7 bases, leaving 12 bases not matched to a gene. Germline CDR1 is SGHTA and CDR2 is FQGNSA. The CDR3 DNA sequence: TGTGCCAGCAGCCCTCGGACTAGCGGGGGGCCTTGGAGGACCCAGTACTTC. As protein: CASSPRTSGGPWRTQYF.

This clonotype was seen a few times. V usage is TRBV12-3 or TRBV12-4 and J usage is TRBJ2-1; D is ambiguous. The CDR3 is 13 amino acids. The germline V and J ends were trimmed by 6 bases and 9 bases, with 15 bases remaining between them. The DNA of the CDR3 is TGTGCCAGCAGCCCCCCGTTAGGGATTGAGCAGTTCTTC. Translation gives CASSPPLGIEQFF.

This chain uses TRBV6-2 or TRBV6-3 with TRBJ2-5; perhaps D is TRBD1 or TRBD2 (5 bases each). V dropped 2 bases and J dropped 1 base, with 11 bases sitting between them. The CDR3 is made up of 15 amino acids. Germline-derived CDR1 and CDR2 are MNHEY and SVGEGT. The CDR3 loop reads CASSYARGPQETQYF. The DNA of the CDR3 is TGTGCCAGCAGTTACGCGAGGGGTCCCCAAGAGACCCAGTACTTC.

This clonotype was detected ten times or more. The chain has TRBV5-8 and TRBJ2-2, with no clear D. Germline CDR1 SGHTS, CDR2 YDEGEE. Trimming shortened V by 6 bases and J by 3 bases, and 3 bases separated the two germline ends. The CDR3 runs to 11 residues. CDR3 sequence: CASTHTGELFF. The CDR3 DNA is TGTGCCAGCACCCACACCGGGGAGCTGTTTTTT.

This clonotype was counted between two and nine times. V and J are TRBV20-1 and TRBJ1-2, with 10 bases matching TRBD1. CDR1 DFQATT and CDR2 SNEGSKA come from the germline V gene (reference sequence). CDR3 size: 16 residues. The V gene end was trimmed by 1 base and the J gene end by 8 bases; junction bases not matched to a gene: 13. The CDR3 coding sequence is TGCAGTGCTAGAGGCCCTAAGACAGGGGGCGCGGGAGGCTACACCTTC. It is translated as CSARGPKTGGAGGYTF.

This clonotype was detected only a few times. The chain has TRBV6-1 and TRBJ2-5; TRBD2 aligns across 9 bases. CDR1 is MNHNS and CDR2 is SASEGT in the germline V gene. The V gene end was trimmed by 4 bases and the J gene end by 5 bases; junction bases not matched to a gene: 8. The CDR3 is 15 residues long. The chain's CDR3 is CASSAVRGGGETQYF. The CDR3 DNA follows: TGTGCCAGCAGTGCTGTGCGGGGGGGCGGGGAGACCCAGTACTTC.

This clonotype has at least ten counts. The chain uses TRBV7-8 and TRBJ1-1; D remains unclear. Looked up from germline, CDR1 is SGHVS and CDR2 is FQNEAQ. This CDR3 has 15 residues. Trimming took 2 bases from V and 5 from J, leaving 15 bases between them. The CDR3 bases are TGTGCCAGCAGCTTAAGTATAGGCGGTGGGACTGAAGCTTTCTTT. Protein sequence: CASSLSIGGGTEAFF. Full variable domain (rest looked up from reference TRBV7-8 and TRBJ1-1): GAGVSQSPRYKVAKRGQDVALRCDPISGHVSLFWYQQALGQGPEFLTYFQNEAQLDKSGLPSDRFFAERPEGSVSTLKIQRTQQEDSAVYLCASSLSIGGGTEAFFGQGTRLTVV.

This clonotype appeared a few times. This rearrangement joins TRBV19 to TRBJ2-3; D unclear. The CDR3 totals 15 residues. Germline loops: CDR1 LNHDA, CDR2 SQIVND (reference sequence). The V gene lost 5 bases and the J gene lost 0 bases, with 12 bases spanning the gap. CDR3 loop: CASSGAYTSTDTQYF. The CDR3 coding sequence is TGTGCCAGTAGTGGTGCTTATACGAGCACAGATACGCAGTATTTT.

This chain joins TRBV27 and TRBJ2-7; TRBD1 agrees at 9 bases. Germline V lookup: CDR1 MNHEY, CDR2 SMNVEV (reference sequence). CDR3 length equals 15 residues. Trimming removed 2 bases from V and 3 bases from J; junction bases left unmatched: 5. CDR3 nucleotide sequence: TGTGCCAGCAGTTTAACCGGGACAGGGTACTACGAGCAGTACGTC. Protein product: CASSLTGTGYYEQYV.

There are a few counts of this clonotype. This chain connects TRBV7-2 to TRBJ2-1; D gene uncertain. The CDR3 is 14 amino acids. Germline assignment: CDR1 SGHTA and CDR2 FQGNSA. Trimming stripped 3 bases from V and 6 bases from J, with 12 bases between. The CDR3 DNA reads as TGTGCCAGCAGCTTCCATGGCAGCTTCAATGAGCAGTTCTTC. Residues: CASSFHGSFNEQFF.

Regarding this clonotype: Relative to the germline gene, one junction end is altered; a read error may explain this. The chain links TRBV7-6 to TRBJ2-6, with 9 bases lining up with TRBD1. The germline CDR1 and CDR2 sequences are SGHVS and FNYEAQ. The CDR3 has 12 residues. In nucleotides, the CDR3 is TGTGTCAGCAGCTTACCCGGGACAGGGAAGACTTTC. Amino acid sequence: CVSSLPGTGKTF. Full variable domain (outside the CDR3, taken from reference TRBV7-6 and TRBJ2-6): GAGVSQSPRYKVTKRGQDVALRCDPISGHVSLYWYRQALGQGPEFLTYFNYEAQQDKSGLPNDRFSAERPEGSISTLTIQRTEQRDSAMYRCVSSLPGTGKTFGAGSRLTVL.

The rearrangement links TRBV29-1 to TRBJ2-7; no clear D. This CDR3 contains 13 residues. Looked up from germline, CDR1 is SQVTM and CDR2 is ANQGSEA. Trimming left V 7 bases short and J 0 bases short, with 13 bases between. CDR3 protein: CSASKGNSYEQYF. CDR3 bases: TGCAGCGCTTCCAAAGGGAACTCCTACGAGCAGTACTTC.

The rearrangement links TRBV7-9 to TRBJ1-2; possibly TRBD1 for D (5 bases). The CDR3 covers 15 residues. The ends were cut back, 5 bases at V and 5 bases at J, with 18 bases in the middle. Germline V CDR1 and CDR2: SEHNR, FQNEAQ (reference sequence). CDR3 coding DNA: TGTGCCAGCAGCGGTGGCGGGACCCCTTTTTATGGCTACACCTTC. Its protein is CASSGGGTPFYGYTF.

The V and J genes are TRBV27 and TRBJ2-2; 11 bases are a match to TRBD2. The CDR3 spans 16 residues. Germline V CDR1 and CDR2: MNHEY, SMNVEV (reference sequence). Trimming cost V 5 bases and J 4 bases; bases outside gene matches: 6. The CDR3 region is CASSQLAGVVTGELFF. In DNA, the CDR3 is TGTGCCAGCAGTCAACTAGCGGGGGTTGTCACCGGGGAGCTGTTTTTT.

The V and J genes are TRBV2 and TRBJ2-2; tentative D call: TRBD2 (7 bases). V gave up 7 bases and J gave up 10 bases, with 19 bases separating them. This CDR3 has 14 amino acids. The germline gives CDR1 SNHLY, CDR2 FYNNEI. The CDR3 nucleotides are TGTGCCAGCAAGGAGGGGGGGGGGGCCCCGGAGCTGTTTTTT. Amino acids: CASKEGGGAPELFF.

CDR3 coding DNA: TGTGCCACCAGCAGAGAGAGGTTCGGACTAGCGAACAATGAGCAGTTCTTC. Translating it yields CATSRERFGLANNEQFF. The chain links TRBV15 to TRBJ2-1; 9 bases align to TRBD2. Germline lookup yields CDR1 LNHNV and CDR2 YYDKDF (reference sequence). V was pared by 0 bases and J by 5 bases, with 8 bases of the junction left unmatched. The CDR3 totals 17 residues. Full variable domain (outside the CDR3, taken from reference TRBV15 and TRBJ2-1): DAMVIQNPRYQVTQFGKPVTLSCSQTLNHNVMYWYQQKSSQAPKLLFHYYDKDFNNEADTPDNFQSRRPNTSFCFLDIRSPGLGDTAMYLCATSRERFGLANNEQFFGPGTRLTVL.